This TCR beta chain was recorded in a study of T cells after posttransplantation cyclophosphamide. General study points: Donor CD8+ memory clones often dominated recipient blood repertoires at later times. TRB clonality was highly associated with recipient CMV seropositivity and reactivation.

TCRdb's copy holds only in-frame clones and misses some; the assay was immunoSEQ multiplex PCR. The sample holds around 9,200 clones; roughly 89% are singletons and the top ten take less than 2%. The count of this clone is one. The antigen remains undetermined. The source is a woman aged 60-75 years in good health, CMV-negative, and a related stem cell transplant donor. The sequencing input was memory CD4+ T cells sorted from PBMCs.

The CDR3 here is CASSPADRILNQPQHF. The CDR3 bases are TGTGCCAGTAGTCCCGCAGACAGGATATTAAATCAGCCCCAGCATTTT. The chain recombines TRBV19 with TRBJ1-5; tentative D call: TRBD1 (6 bases). Germline CDR1 reads LNHDA; CDR2 reads SQIVND (reference sequence). The CDR3 has 16 residues. V lost 5 bases and J lost 4, with 18 bases in between. Full variable domain (outside the CDR3, taken from reference TRBV19 and TRBJ1-5): DGGITQSPKYLFRKEGQNVTLSCEQNLNHDAMYWYRQDPGQGLRLIYYSQIVNDFQKGDIAEGYSVSREKKESFPLTVTSAQKNPTAFYLCASSPADRILNQPQHFGDGTRLSIL.